A selection of T cell receptor beta chains follows, all from one sample in a study of blood T cells in healthy people across ages. MiXCR, run by TCRdb on the 5' RACE reads, gives a single entry per CDR3 protein. The sample shows more than 1.4 million distinct CDR3 sequences, 40% to 50% of them seen only once. Sequenced: blood. The receptors were sampled from a woman aged 18 to 35 in good health. The CDR3 runs from the conserved cysteine through the conserved F or W. A D gene is named only where the DNA matches it firmly. The size of a clone is reported for some rows only, either as once, few or many, or as a class for expanded clones.

. TRBJ2-5 . TRBV11-2 CASSRRLKTDSSRGDGAKDEQYF TGTGCCAGCAGCCGACGCCTAAAGACGGACAGTTCTCGCGGTGACGGGGCCAAGGATGAGCAGTACTTC
. TRBJ2-5 once TRBV11-2 CASSPVGLSEQYF TGTGCCAGCAGCCCGGTGGGATTGAGTGAGCAGTACTTC
. TRBJ2-1 . TRBV4-2 CASSQEWGAYDEQFF TGTGCCAGCAGCCAAGAATGGGGCGCCTACGATGAGCAGTTCTTC
TRBD1 TRBJ2-1 few TRBV7-3 CASSHAGTELYNEQFF TGTGCCAGCAGCCACGCCGGGACAGAGCTCTACAATGAGCAGTTCTTC
. TRBJ2-7 . TRBV5-1 CASSFGAGTYNEQYF TGCGCCAGCAGCTTCGGGGCAGGGACCTACAATGAGCAGTACTTC
. TRBJ1-1 . TRBV12-3/TRBV12-4 CASSLGGEPEAFF TGTGCCAGCAGTTTAGGGGGGGAACCCGAAGCTTTCTTT
TRBD1 TRBJ2-7 . TRBV3-1 CASSPRTGTASYYEQYF TGTGCCAGCAGCCCTCGAACCGGGACAGCTTCTTACTACGAGCAGTACTTC
TRBD2 TRBJ2-5 . TRBV4-2 CASSQGGGGIQETQYF TGTGCCAGCAGCCAAGGGGGCGGGGGGATCCAAGAGACCCAGTACTTC
. TRBJ1-1 . TRBV19 CASTHGRDRDTEAFF TGTGCCAGTACCCATGGACGGGATCGGGACACTGAAGCTTTCTTT
. TRBJ2-5 . TRBV27 CASSLSTGQQETQYF TGTGCCAGCAGTTTATCCACCGGGCAGCAAGAGACCCAGTACTTC
. TRBJ1-2 few TRBV7-9 CASSLYGNFYGYTF TGTGCCAGCAGCTTATATGGGAATTTCTATGGCTACACCTTC
. TRBJ2-7 . TRBV7-9 CASSLGGTYYEQYF TGTGCCAGCAGCTTAGGAGGGACCTACTACGAGCAGTACTTC
. TRBJ2-7 . TRBV2 CASSEDPLEGLAYEQYF TGTGCCAGCAGTGAGGACCCGCTGGAGGGTTTAGCGTACGAGCAGTACTTC
. TRBJ1-2 . TRBV28 CASSTPVGDYGYTF TGTGCCAGCAGTACGCCGGTGGGGGATTATGGCTACACCTTC
. TRBJ2-3 . TRBV6-6 CAGRLALTDTQYF TGTGCCGGCAGGCTAGCGTTAACAGATACGCAGTATTTT
. TRBJ2-1 . TRBV30 CAWQPGTSYNEQFF TGTGCCTGGCAACCCGGGACATCCTACAATGAGCAGTTCTTC
. TRBJ2-7 . TRBV9 CASSVVEGSYEQYF TGTGCCAGCAGCGTAGTGGAGGGATCCTACGAGCAGTACTTC
. TRBJ1-1 few TRBV5-1 CASSLATGSTEAFF TGCGCCAGCAGCTTGGCAACAGGGAGTACTGAAGCTTTCTTT
. TRBJ1-5 . TRBV6-5 CASSYRSGATNQPQHF TGTGCCAGCAGTTACCGGTCAGGGGCTACAAATCAGCCCCAGCATTTT
. TRBJ2-3 few TRBV10-3 CAITPGRDADTQYF TGTGCCATCACCCCCGGTAGGGACGCAGATACGCAGTATTTT
. TRBJ1-4 . TRBV12-3/TRBV12-4 CASSLVSGFATNEKLFF TGTGCCAGCAGTTTAGTGTCAGGGTTTGCAACTAATGAAAAACTGTTTTTT
TRBD1 TRBJ2-2 once TRBV4-1 CASSQLPGTVDTGELFF TGCGCCAGCAGCCAGCTCCCCGGGACAGTGGACACCGGGGAGCTGTTTTTT
TRBD2 TRBJ2-3 few TRBV27 CASSLLSPLAGGDTDTQYF TGTGCCAGCAGTTTACTCAGTCCACTAGCGGGAGGGGACACAGATACGCAGTATTTT
. TRBJ2-5 many TRBV29-1 CSVEEGLGRAETQYF TGCAGCGTTGAGGAAGGACTTGGTCGGGCGGAGACCCAGTACTTC
. TRBJ2-3 few TRBV10-3 CATLGLGQPGTDTQYF TGTGCCACCTTAGGCCTAGGTCAACCCGGCACAGATACGCAGTATTTT
. TRBJ2-2 once TRBV21-1 CASIYWGGGMFF TGTGCCAGCATCTATTGGGGGGGAGGAATGTTTTTT
TRBD2 TRBJ2-1 . TRBV3-1 CASSPTSEGYNEQFF TGTGCCAGCAGCCCGACTAGCGAAGGCTACAATGAGCAGTTCTTC
. TRBJ2-3 . TRBV7-9 CASSLALREPDTQYF TGTGCCAGCAGCTTAGCGCTTCGGGAGCCCGATACGCAGTATTTT
. TRBJ1-1 . TRBV6-6 CASSYSGVNTEAFF TGTGCCAGCAGTTACTCAGGAGTGAACACTGAAGCTTTCTTT
TRBD1 TRBJ1-5 . TRBV6-1 CASRMTGGNQPQHF TGTGCCAGCAGAATGACAGGGGGCAATCAGCCCCAGCATTTT
. TRBJ2-3 few TRBV3-1 CASSPGSPSDTQYF TGTGCCAGCAGCCCCGGCAGTCCGTCAGATACGCAGTATTTT
TRBD2 TRBJ2-1 . TRBV7-9 CASSLERGDPRYNEQFF TGTGCCAGCAGCTTAGAGCGGGGGGACCCCCGCTACAATGAGCAGTTCTTC
. TRBJ1-2 . TRBV6-5 CASREDRRTNYGYTF TGTGCCAGCAGGGAGGACCGACGTACTAACTATGGCTACACCTTC
TRBD1 TRBJ1-2 . TRBV10-2 CASRGTVANYGYTF TGCGCCAGCCGGGGGACAGTCGCTAACTATGGCTACACCTTC
. TRBJ1-1 . TRBV12-3/TRBV12-4 CASSLGGRAEAFF TGTGCCAGCAGTTTAGGAGGGAGGGCTGAAGCTTTCTTT
TRBD2 TRBJ2-7 few TRBV20-1 CSARTAAAGVVYEQYF TGCAGTGCTAGGACCGCGGCAGCGGGAGTAGTCTACGAGCAGTACTTC
TRBD2 TRBJ2-3 . TRBV2 CATLSPPGYSGTSADTQYF TGTGCCACCTTGTCTCCCCCCGGGTATAGCGGGACCTCTGCAGATACGCAGTATTTT
. TRBJ1-2 few TRBV5-6 CASSQDATGRDYGYTF TGTGCCAGCAGCCAGGATGCCACGGGAAGGGACTATGGCTACACCTTC
. TRBJ2-1 many TRBV28 CASKDLINEQFF TGTGCCAGCAAAGACCTAATCAATGAGCAGTTCTTC
. TRBJ1-2 . TRBV12-3/TRBV12-4 CASRPDRNYGYTF TGTGCCAGCAGGCCTGACAGGAACTATGGCTACACCTTC
. TRBJ2-7 . TRBV18 CASSPLQGSEQYF TGTGCCAGCTCACCACTACAGGGCTCCGAGCAGTACTTC
TRBD1 TRBJ1-6 once TRBV27 CASSFRVDRVNSPLHF TGTGCCAGCAGTTTTAGGGTGGACAGGGTCAATTCACCCCTCCACTTT
TRBD2 TRBJ2-5 . TRBV11-2 CASSLVQREGRREQYF TGTGCCAGCAGCTTAGTCCAACGGGAGGGCCGTCGGGAGCAGTACTTC
. TRBJ2-3 . TRBV7-9 CASSFGLAYTDTQYF TGTGCCAGCAGCTTCGGGCTAGCATACACAGATACGCAGTATTTT
TRBD1 TRBJ2-3 once TRBV7-2 CASSWGTGTRRDTQYF TGTGCCAGCAGCTGGGGGACAGGGACCAGAAGAGATACGCAGTATTTT
. TRBJ2-7 few TRBV4-1 CASSHFLGGSYEQYF TGCGCCAGCAGCCATTTTCTGGGCGGATCCTACGAGCAGTACTTC
. TRBJ1-1 . TRBV29-1 CSVRPQDTEAFF TGCAGCGTACGACCCCAGGACACTGAAGCTTTCTTT
TRBD1 TRBJ2-4 . TRBV6-1 CATTTGSKNIQYF TGTGCCACCACGACAGGGTCCAAAAACATTCAGTACTTC
TRBD1 TRBJ1-4 . TRBV25-1 CASSQGAVEEKLFF TGTGCCAGCAGTCAGGGGGCGGTGGAGGAAAAACTGTTTTTT
TRBD2 TRBJ2-5 . TRBV27 CASSWGTSEETQYF TGTGCCAGCAGTTGGGGGACTAGTGAAGAGACCCAGTACTTC
. TRBJ1-2 few TRBV11-2 CASSLGGSAYGYTF TGTGCCAGCAGCTTAGGAGGGTCGGCCTATGGCTACACCTTC
TRBD2 TRBJ2-7 once TRBV15 CATLRAGVSDEQYF TGTGCCACCTTAAGAGCGGGAGTGTCGGATGAGCAGTACTTC
TRBD1 TRBJ1-1 . TRBV4-1 CASSQGTGIEAFF TGCGCCAGCAGCCAAGGGACAGGGATTGAAGCTTTCTTT
. TRBJ2-1 few TRBV6-1 CASSVLVLAGREQFF TGTGCCAGCAGCGTTCTAGTCCTAGCAGGTCGTGAGCAGTTCTTC